The clone carrying this T cell receptor (beta chain) was detected only a few times. The antigen is not known. This PCR relied on a set of 60 Vbeta primers and 13 Jbeta primers. TCRdb keeps only in-frame clones here, not all; method: immunoSEQ multiplex PCR. The sample lists about 130,000 clones; approximately 8.7% were seen once. This record comes from a study of cytomegalovirus exposure and HLA in healthy donors. Study-wide results and limits: Later analysis demonstrated an association between a missense DCLRE1C variant and TCR beta V- and J-gene trimming.

The CDR3 contains 13 residues. Trimming pared 1 base from V and 4 bases from J, leaving 6 bases between. The germline CDR1 and CDR2 sequences are MNHNY and SVGAGI (reference sequence). The chain recombines TRBV6-6 with TRBJ2-3; no clear D gene. The TCR comes from a man aged 35 to 55 in good health and CMV-seronegative. Sequencing was done on a sample of PBMCs. CDR3 sequence reads: CASSYLGPDTQYF. The CDR3, as DNA: TGTGCCAGCAGTTACTTGGGCCCAGATACGCAGTATTTT.